Given below is one TCR beta chain in context. This clonotype has more than one count but fewer than ten. Its antigen is not yet known. No much larger clone exists at a distance of one base, and base qualities are not known. The library was made by PCR. The data were produced on an Illumina HiSeq 2500. To normalize quantification of the TCRbeta repertoire, the TCR libraries were built with molecular barcoding that relied on unique molecular identifiers. TCRdb applied fastp at Q25 and MiXCR to the public reads, then kept only in-frame beta chains. Entries are consolidated by CDR3 protein sequence, retaining the most common genes and DNA. A total of under 250,000 distinct CDR3 sequences appear in this sample, about a sixth of them only once. The ten most abundant clones make up roughly two fifths of the sample. Inclusive of the bounding cysteine and phenylalanine, the CDR3 is 15 residues long. Only the CDR3 portion is preserved as DNA: 45 bases, with reading frame beginning at the first base. Looking up the germline V gene yields CDR1 SGHDT and CDR2 YYEEEE. V is clipped by 1 base and J by 1 base, and the sequence between their germline boundaries is 11 bases long.

The sample comes from a study of T-cell reconstitution after alpha-beta-depleted transplantation in children (dated by TCRdb to 2016 to 2017). General notes on the study: Using TCR repertoire profiling, the study quantitatively followed how T-cell immune reconstitution unfolded in children after TCRalphabeta/CD19-depleted allogeneic hematopoietic cell transplantation.

Overall study results and their limits: The high TCRbeta diversity at day 60 in some patients was ascribed to recipient T cells and intrathymic progenitors that had survived conditioning. The apparently early recovery of alphabetaT-cell counts about two months after transplant reportedly depended on only several hundred rapidly expanded clones that came from non-depleted graft cells. The frequencies of hyperexpanded clones fell over the following months, and after one year, T-cell counts and TCRbeta diversity were mostly attributed to newly produced T cells.

What this sample's treatment or condition label stands for: allogeneic hematopoietic cell transplantation with graft depleted of TCRalphabeta T cells and CD19 B cells. Transplant recipients were children who received TCRalphabeta/CD19-depleted allogeneic hematopoietic cell grafts. The sequence was collected from a male patient between 2 and 10 years old who had a stem cell transplant for acute lymphoblastic leukemia, so the T cells may come from the graft donor. Source: PBMCs, mostly from graft donor cells, taken 360 days after TCRalphabeta/CD19-depleted stem cell transplant. The rearranged segments are TRBV5-6 and TRBJ1-1; a tentative D match to TRBD1 spans 6 bases. The base sequence is TGTGCCAGCAGCTTGTTCACAGGGACGAACACTGAAGCTTTCTTT. Translated, it reads CASSLFTGTNTEAFF. The CDR3, completed at both ends by the reference TRBV5-6 and TRBJ1-1 genes, gives the full variable domain DAGVTQSPTHLIKTRGQQVTLRCSPKSGHDTVSWYQQALGQGPQFIFQYYEEEERQRGNFPDRFSGHQFPNYSSELNVNALLLGDSALYLCASSLFTGTNTEAFFGQGTRLTVV.